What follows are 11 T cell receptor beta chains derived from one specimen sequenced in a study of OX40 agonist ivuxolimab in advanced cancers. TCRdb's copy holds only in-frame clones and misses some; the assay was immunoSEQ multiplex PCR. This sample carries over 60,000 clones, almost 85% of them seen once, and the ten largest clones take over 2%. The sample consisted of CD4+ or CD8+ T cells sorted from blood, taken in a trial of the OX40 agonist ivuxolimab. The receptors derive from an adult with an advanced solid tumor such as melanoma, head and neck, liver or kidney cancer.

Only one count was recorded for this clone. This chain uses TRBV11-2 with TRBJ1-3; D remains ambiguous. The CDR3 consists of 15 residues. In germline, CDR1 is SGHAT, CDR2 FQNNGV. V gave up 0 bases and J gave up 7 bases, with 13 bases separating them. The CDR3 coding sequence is TGTGCCAGCAGCTTAGACAGGCTGGGAGGGAACACCATATATTTT. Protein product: CASSLDRLGGNTIYF.

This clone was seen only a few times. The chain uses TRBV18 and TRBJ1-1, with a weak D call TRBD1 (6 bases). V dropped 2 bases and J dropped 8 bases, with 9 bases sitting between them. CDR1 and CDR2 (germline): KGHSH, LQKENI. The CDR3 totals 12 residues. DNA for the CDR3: TGTGCCAGCTCACCAACGGACAGCGAAGCTTTCTTT. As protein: CASSPTDSEAFF.

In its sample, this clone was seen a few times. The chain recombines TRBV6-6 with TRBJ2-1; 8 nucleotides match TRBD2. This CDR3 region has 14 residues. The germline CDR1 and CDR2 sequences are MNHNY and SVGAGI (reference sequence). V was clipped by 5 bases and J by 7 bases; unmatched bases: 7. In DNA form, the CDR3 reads TGTGCCAGCAGTCCCGCCGGGGGGGTAAATGAGCAGTTCTTC. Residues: CASSPAGGVNEQFF.

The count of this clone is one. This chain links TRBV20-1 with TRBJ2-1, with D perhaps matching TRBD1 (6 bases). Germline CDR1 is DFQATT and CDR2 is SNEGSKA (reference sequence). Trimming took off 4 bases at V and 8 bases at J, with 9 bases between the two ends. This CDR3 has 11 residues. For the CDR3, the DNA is TGCAGTGCTAACAGGGTCCATGAGCAGTTCTTC. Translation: CSANRVHEQFF.

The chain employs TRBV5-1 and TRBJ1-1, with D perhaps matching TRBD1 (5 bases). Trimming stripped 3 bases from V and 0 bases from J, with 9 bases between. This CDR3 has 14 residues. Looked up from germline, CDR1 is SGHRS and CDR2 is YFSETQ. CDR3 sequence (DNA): TGCGCCAGCAGCTCCGGACAACTGAACACTGAAGCTTTCTTT. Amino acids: CASSSGQLNTEAFF.

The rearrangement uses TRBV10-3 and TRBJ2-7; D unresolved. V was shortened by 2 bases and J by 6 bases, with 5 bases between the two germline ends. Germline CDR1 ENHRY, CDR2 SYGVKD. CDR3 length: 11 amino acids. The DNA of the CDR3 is TGTGCCATCAGTGAGGCTGCCGAGCAGTACTTC. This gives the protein CAISEAAEQYF.

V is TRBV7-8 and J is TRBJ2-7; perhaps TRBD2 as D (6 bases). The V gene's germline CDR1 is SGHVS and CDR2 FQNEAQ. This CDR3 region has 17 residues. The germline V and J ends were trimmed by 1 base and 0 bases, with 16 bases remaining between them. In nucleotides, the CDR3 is TGTGCCAGCAGCTTAGAGGGAGCGGGTACGAGCTCCTACGAGCAGTACTTC. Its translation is CASSLEGAGTSSYEQYF.

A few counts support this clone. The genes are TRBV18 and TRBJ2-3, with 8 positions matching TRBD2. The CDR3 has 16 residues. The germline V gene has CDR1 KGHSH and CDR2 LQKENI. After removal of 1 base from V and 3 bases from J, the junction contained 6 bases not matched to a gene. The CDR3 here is CASSPQGGGSTDTQYF. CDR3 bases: TGTGCCAGCTCACCACAGGGCGGGGGGTCAACAGATACGCAGTATTTT.

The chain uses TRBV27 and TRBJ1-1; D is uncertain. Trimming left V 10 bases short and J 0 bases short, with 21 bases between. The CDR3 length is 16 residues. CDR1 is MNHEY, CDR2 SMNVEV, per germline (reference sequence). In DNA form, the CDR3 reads TGTGCCACCCTGAGAGGTCCCCCCGGTTTGAACACTGAAGCTTTCTTT. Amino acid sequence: CATLRGPPGLNTEAFF.

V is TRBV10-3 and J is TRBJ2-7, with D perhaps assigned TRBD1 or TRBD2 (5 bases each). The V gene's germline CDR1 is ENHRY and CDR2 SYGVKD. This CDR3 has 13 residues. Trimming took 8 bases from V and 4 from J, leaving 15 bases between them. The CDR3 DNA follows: TGTGCCATCCGGGGCGGCGTAGGGTACGAGCAGTACTTC. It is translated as CAIRGGVGYEQYF.

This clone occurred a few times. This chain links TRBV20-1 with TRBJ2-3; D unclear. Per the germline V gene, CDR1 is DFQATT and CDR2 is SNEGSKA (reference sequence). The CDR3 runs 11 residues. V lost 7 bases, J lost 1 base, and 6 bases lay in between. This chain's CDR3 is CSEGRTDTQYF. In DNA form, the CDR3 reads TGCAGTGAGGGCCGCACAGATACGCAGTATTTT.